One TCR beta chain is described in this entry. Patients having uncontrolled infection, another autoimmune disease, pregnancy or lactation were not included. The germline V gene encodes CDR1 MNHNS and CDR2 SASEGT. Trimming left V 5 bases short and J 1 base short, with 6 bases between. This CDR3 has 13 residues. The TCR beta CDR3 regions underwent amplification using RNA transcripts as the source. The HTBI primer set was used in a first-round RT-PCR of the TCR CDR3. MiXCR, applied by TCRdb to the multiplex PCR reads, yields one record per CDR3 protein. The sample comprises 300,000 to 400,000 distinct CDR3 sequences, 21% of which are singletons, and 50% to 65% rests with the top ten. This sample was included in a study of T cells in Graves' hyperthyroidism and ophthalmopathy.

The specimen was blood. This TCR was recovered from a woman in her forties or fifties with Graves' hyperthyroidism. The gene calls are TRBV6-1 and TRBJ1-5; no definite D call. The CDR3, as DNA: TGTGCCAGCAGTACAGAGAGCAATCAGCCCCAGCATTTT. Protein product: CASSTESNQPQHF.